The sequence of this T cell receptor (beta chain) was determined in a study of blood T cell repertoires in COVID-19. At the level of the study: COVID-19 samples, acute and convalescent, were from the United States, Italy and Spain. The cDNA or gDNA used as material had been derived from T cells, B-cell-depleted T cells, or PBMCs.

Those enrolled in Seattle joined during active infection and were followed longitudinally afterward. How the authors handled the data: Amplified reference gene primers provided the basis for estimating nucleated cell counts. Sequencing was performed with immunoSEQ multiplex PCR; in TCRdb, only in-frame clones are kept and a portion is missing. The V and J calls and clone size come from that table; D and trimming were worked out from the DNA. This table holds 150,000 to 200,000 clones, roughly 90% found once. In this sample, this clone turned up a few times. Germline lookup yields CDR1 MNHEY and CDR2 SVGAGI. This CDR3 has 12 amino acids. Germline trimming cut 6 bases from V and 6 bases from J; bases unmatched to any gene: 5.

The chain carries TRBV6-5 and TRBJ2-7; TRBD1 matches 7 bases. The sequence was collected from a woman in her fifties or sixties with COVID-19, enrolled during active disease. Sequenced input: peripheral blood. The CDR3 DNA reads TGTGCCAGCAGAAGCCCAGGGGGCGAGCAGTACTTC. It is translated as CASRSPGGEQYF.